Sequencing of this T cell receptor beta chain was carried out in a study of cytomegalovirus exposure and HLA in healthy donors. Overall study results and limits: An analysis done earlier found most TCR beta V segments productive about 87% or about 30% of the time. As a later analysis showed, a missense DCLRE1C variant was linked to trimming of TCR beta V- and J-genes. Some public TCRs appeared in many individuals, while most sequences were rare.

Primers: 60 Vbeta forward and 13 Jbeta reverse. The method was immunoSEQ multiplex PCR; TCRdb's version includes in-frame clones alone and lacks a portion of them. This table holds more than 130,000 clones, roughly 77% found once. The V gene lost 7 bases and the J gene lost 3 bases, with 18 bases spanning the gap. Germline-derived CDR1 and CDR2 are MDHEN and SYDVKM. CDR3 length: 15 amino acids. In regard to this clone: No antigen is known for it.

This sequence originates from a man younger than 45 in good health and CMV-seronegative. The chain has TRBV28 and TRBJ1-1; a weak D match, TRBD1 (6 bases). Sequencing was performed on PBMCs. The CDR3 DNA sequence: TGTGCCAGCATTACGGGGGGCGAAGGCGACACTGAAGCTTTCTTT. Translating it yields CASITGGEGDTEAFF.